This T cell receptor beta chain is drawn from a study of hypomethylating agent response in myelodysplastic syndrome. There are 15 residues in the CDR3. The J segment lost 6 bases and the V segment lost 4 bases, leaving 5 bases of the junction unmatched. CDR1 LNHDA and CDR2 SQIVND come from the germline V gene (reference sequence). The table came from immunoSEQ multiplex PCR; TCRdb's copy has only in-frame clones and leaves some out. The sample consists of around 4,500 clones, roughly 80% of them appearing once. This clonotype originated in a human donor with myelodysplastic syndrome. The chain joins TRBV19 to TRBJ2-2; TRBD1 aligns across 10 bases. The sequencing used bone marrow, collected before or after starting hypomethylating agent treatment for myelodysplastic syndrome (not recorded which). The CDR3, as DNA: TGTGCCAGTAGTAAAGACAGGGGGCGCGCCGGGGAGCTGTTTTTT. This gives the protein CASSKDRGRAGELFF.